This T cell receptor (beta chain) derives from a study of response to subunit inactivated influenza vaccine. Germline CDR1 reads MDHEN; CDR2 reads SYDVKM. The CDR3 has 12 amino acids. Trimming left V 3 bases short and J 8 bases short, with 8 bases between. TCRdb independently ran MiXCR on the RT-PCR reads; one entry per CDR3 protein. Found here are about 780,000 distinct CDR3 sequences, under 20% of them singletons; the top ten hold 11%. This clonotype was detected only a few times. The rearrangement links TRBV28 to TRBJ2-4; D is possibly TRBD2 (5 bases). The TCR was taken from a man aged 50-60 years who received an inactivated influenza vaccine. Sequenced material: PBMCs from blood, taken approximately 5 days after vaccination. Here the CDR3 reads CASSLRAHIQYF. CDR3 in DNA: TGTGCCAGCAGTTTGCGGGCCCACATTCAGTACTTC.